Below, 18 T cell receptor beta chains from the same sample are listed, as sequenced in a study of blood T cell repertoires in COVID-19. Assay used: immunoSEQ multiplex PCR; TCRdb lists only in-frame clones, some missing. Here the sample spans a few hundred thousand clones, about 93% being singletons. The sequenced sample consisted of peripheral blood. The receptors shown here come from a woman aged 25-40 years with COVID-19, enrolled during active disease.

This chain links TRBV28 with TRBJ1-3; no clear D. Germline CDR1 and CDR2: MDHEN and SYDVKM. The V end was cut by 2 bases, the J end by 4 bases, with 6 bases between. The CDR3 contains 13 residues. The CDR3 here is CASSLPSGNTIYF. The DNA of the CDR3 is TGTGCCAGCAGTTTACCGTCGGGAAACACCATATATTTT.

This clone has more than one count but fewer than ten. The chain employs TRBV27 and TRBJ2-7, with 9 positions matching TRBD2. The CDR3 sequence is 13 residues long. Germline CDR1 is MNHEY and CDR2 is SMNVEV (reference sequence). CDR3 nucleotides: TGTGCTAGTTGGGGAGCGGGAGGCTACGAGCAGTACTTC. This gives the protein CASWGAGGYEQYF.

The V and J genes are TRBV20-1 and TRBJ2-5; D possibly corresponds to TRBD2 (5 bases). V lost 6 bases and J 4 bases, leaving 9 bases between the germline ends. CDR1 and CDR2 (germline): DFQATT, SNEGSKA (reference sequence). The CDR3 consists of 11 residues. CDR3 nucleotide sequence: TGCAGTGCGGACTTGGGAGAGACCCAGTACTTC. This translates into CSADLGETQYF.

The V and J genes are TRBV9 and TRBJ2-7; 7 bases agree with TRBD1. CDR1 is SGDLS and CDR2 is YYNGEE in the germline V gene. J lost 2 bases, V lost 4 bases, and 6 bases had no gene match. This CDR3 contains 14 residues. The chain's CDR3 is CASSPRDRPYEQYF. In nucleotides, the CDR3 is TGTGCCAGCAGCCCTCGGGACAGACCCTACGAGCAGTACTTC.

This clone has only one observation. This chain uses TRBV3-1 (or the pseudogene TRBV3-2) with TRBJ1-4; TRBD1 aligns across 7 bases. V shed 4 bases and J 10 bases; nucleotides not matched to a gene: 15. CDR1 is LGHDT, CDR2 YNNKEL, per germline (reference sequence). This CDR3 region has 16 residues. CDR3 nucleotides: TGTGCCAGCAGCCCCGGGACAGCCCCCTTTCTAGGAAAACTGTTTTTT. Translating it yields CASSPGTAPFLGKLFF.

This sequence joins TRBV28 and TRBJ2-1; D might be TRBD2 (5 bases). The CDR3 runs to 13 residues. From germline, CDR1 is MDHEN and CDR2 SYDVKM. V dropped 8 bases and J dropped 0 bases, with 8 bases sitting between them. This CDR3 reads CASEGYSYNEQFF. CDR3 nucleotides: TGTGCCAGCGAGGGCTACTCCTACAATGAGCAGTTCTTC.

The chain is built from TRBV18 and TRBJ2-5; TRBD1 is a possible D gene (5 bases). Germline CDR1 KGHSH, CDR2 LQKENI. This CDR3 comprises 14 residues. V was cut by 1 base and J by 3 bases, with 9 bases left in between. The CDR3 spells CASSPRVTEETQYF. The CDR3 nucleotides are TGTGCCAGCTCACCACGAGTGACAGAAGAGACCCAGTACTTC.

This clone was observed a few times. The rearrangement links TRBV30 to TRBJ2-1, with D possibly being TRBD2 (5 bases). Per germline, CDR1 GTSNPN and CDR2 SVGIG (reference sequence). CDR3 length: 13 residues. The V and J ends lost 1 base and 10 bases respectively, with 14 bases between them. As DNA, the CDR3 is TGTGCCTGGAGTGGCGGGCCGGTTTTGGAGCAGTTCTTC. Translated, it gives CAWSGGPVLEQFF.

V usage is TRBV7-9 and J usage is TRBJ1-1, with D hard to call. CDR1 and CDR2 from the germline V gene are SEHNR and FQNEAQ (reference sequence). CDR3 length equals 16 residues. Trimming shortened V by 6 bases and J by 1 base, and 18 bases separated the two germline ends. This chain's CDR3 is CASSLLLPTGNTEAFF. The CDR3 region has the DNA TGTGCCAGCAGTCTCCTACTTCCGACGGGGAACACTGAAGCTTTCTTT. Full variable domain (remainder filled in from reference TRBV7-9 and TRBJ1-1): DTGVSQNPRHKITKRGQNVTFRCDPISEHNRLYWYRQTLGQGPEFLTYFQNEAQLEKSRLLSDRFSAERPKGSFSTLEIQRTEQGDSAMYLCASSLLLPTGNTEAFFGQGTRLTVV.

In its sample, this clone was seen once. The genes are TRBV19 and TRBJ2-7; 7 nucleotides match TRBD1. The germline gives CDR1 LNHDA, CDR2 SQIVND (reference sequence). CDR3 length: 14 amino acids. V lost 6 bases, J lost 0 bases, and 5 bases stayed unmatched. The DNA for the CDR3 is TGTGCCAGTAGCCAGACAGGGCCCTCCTACGAGCAGTACTTC. Amino acid sequence: CASSQTGPSYEQYF.

The chain uses TRBV15 and TRBJ2-5; 12 bases are a match to TRBD2. There are 16 residues in the CDR3. Trimming cost V 9 bases and J 4 bases; bases outside gene matches: 12. CDR1 LNHNV and CDR2 YYDKDF come from the germline V gene (reference sequence). The CDR3 DNA reads TGTGCCACTAGCCGGGCCGGGACTAGCGGGTTAGAGACCCAGTACTTC. As protein: CATSRAGTSGLETQYF. Variable domain in full (rest from reference TRBV15 and TRBJ2-5): DAMVIQNPRYQVTQFGKPVTLSCSQTLNHNVMYWYQQKSSQAPKLLFHYYDKDFNNEADTPDNFQSRRPNTSFCFLDIRSPGLGDTAMYLCATSRAGTSGLETQYFGPGTRLLVL.

Only one count was recorded for this clone. The J gene is TRBJ2-6, the V gene TRBV7-3; D is uncertain. Between the trimmed V and J ends, which lost 2 bases and 0 bases, there was a span of 5 bases. The CDR3 runs 15 residues. The germline V gene has CDR1 SGHTA and CDR2 FQGTGA. The CDR3 region is CASSLWSSGANVLTF. In nucleotides, the CDR3 is TGTGCCAGCAGCTTATGGAGCTCTGGGGCCAACGTCCTGACTTTC.

The chain employs TRBV28 and TRBJ1-2; D is possibly TRBD1 (5 bases). The CDR3 loop spans 13 amino acids. Trimming took off 7 bases at V and 7 bases at J, with 16 bases between the two ends. Germline CDR1 MDHEN, CDR2 SYDVKM. The CDR3 DNA reads as TGTGCCAGCACCGTCGCGGGGCCCGGTGGCTACACCTTC. As protein: CASTVAGPGGYTF.

The gene calls are TRBV4-1 and TRBJ1-1; possibly TRBD1 for D (5 bases). This CDR3 comprises 14 residues. V dropped 4 bases and J dropped 3 bases, with 12 bases sitting between them. The germline V gene has CDR1 MGHRA and CDR2 YSYEKL. In nucleotides, the CDR3 is TGCGCCAGCAGCCGTGTTGGGGGGGACACTGAAGCTTTCTTT. Translated, it gives CASSRVGGDTEAFF.

The genes are TRBV5-1 and TRBJ1-4; D might be TRBD1 (6 bases). Germline CDR1 reads SGHRS; CDR2 reads YFSETQ. This CDR3 is built from 15 residues. V lost 0 bases and J lost 10, with 16 bases in between. The CDR3 nucleotides are TGCGCCAGCAGCTTGGCGGGACACTCCACGCGAAAACTGTTTTTT. It yields the protein CASSLAGHSTRKLFF.

The chain has TRBV9 and TRBJ2-1; TRBD2 aligns across 10 bases. With 4 bases clipped from V and 6 bases from J, the junction kept 10 bases outside the gene matches. The CDR3 sequence is 16 residues long. From germline, CDR1 is SGDLS and CDR2 YYNGEE. The CDR3 here is CASSSIASGSFNEQFF. The CDR3 nucleotides are TGTGCCAGCAGCTCCATCGCTAGCGGGAGCTTCAATGAGCAGTTCTTC.

In DNA, the CDR3 is TGTGCCAGCAGCCAAGCCACAAGGAACACTGAAGCTTTCTTT. Translating it yields CASSQATRNTEAFF. The chain is built from TRBV3-1 (or the pseudogene TRBV3-2) and TRBJ1-1, with unresolved D. CDR1 is LGHDT, CDR2 YNNKEL, per germline (reference sequence). Trimming pared 1 base from V and 1 base from J, leaving 7 bases between. The CDR3 contains 14 residues.

The CDR3 DNA reads TGTGCCAGCGCCAATACAGGGGCGGGCCAGCCCCAGCATTTT. Its protein is CASANTGAGQPQHF. This sequence joins TRBV27 and TRBJ1-5, with TRBD1 matching 7 bases. V trimming: 8 bases; J trimming: 7 bases; junction bases outside the gene matches: 11. The length of the CDR3 is 14 residues. From germline, CDR1 is MNHEY and CDR2 SMNVEV (reference sequence).